The clone carrying this T cell receptor (beta chain) was observed a handful of times. Its specificity is not known. There are 16 residues in the CDR3. Per germline, CDR1 SGHTA and CDR2 FQGNSA. The trim removed 5 bases at V and 4 bases at J, leaving 11 bases unmatched. These data originate in a study of cytomegalovirus exposure and HLA in healthy donors. As for the study in general: Unique TCR beta sequences numbering about 100 million came from 150 million to 200 million T cells in an earlier analysis. Notes on the study in general: Investigators reported 164 TCR beta chains as tied to cytomegalovirus. It has been reported that TCR beta sequences accurately predicted the HLA-A and HLA-B alleles of most subjects.

This PCR relied on a set of 60 Vbeta primers and 13 Jbeta primers. Produced via immunoSEQ multiplex PCR; TCRdb's table is partial and in-frame only. This table holds 100,000 to 150,000 clones, 17% found once. Sequencing was performed on PBMCs. The chain uses TRBV7-2 and TRBJ1-5; 7 nucleotides agree with TRBD1. The sequence came from a female donor in good health and CMV-seropositive. This chain's CDR3 is CASSPYYGTANQPQHF. The CDR3 DNA is TGTGCCAGCAGCCCTTATTACGGGACAGCTAATCAGCCCCAGCATTTT. Full variable domain (rest looked up from reference TRBV7-2 and TRBJ1-5): GAGVSQSPSNKVTEKGKDVELRCDPISGHTALYWYRQSLGQGLEFLIYFQGNSAPDKSGLPSDRFSAERTGGSVSTLTIQRTQQEDSAVYLCASSPYYGTANQPQHFGDGTRLSIL.